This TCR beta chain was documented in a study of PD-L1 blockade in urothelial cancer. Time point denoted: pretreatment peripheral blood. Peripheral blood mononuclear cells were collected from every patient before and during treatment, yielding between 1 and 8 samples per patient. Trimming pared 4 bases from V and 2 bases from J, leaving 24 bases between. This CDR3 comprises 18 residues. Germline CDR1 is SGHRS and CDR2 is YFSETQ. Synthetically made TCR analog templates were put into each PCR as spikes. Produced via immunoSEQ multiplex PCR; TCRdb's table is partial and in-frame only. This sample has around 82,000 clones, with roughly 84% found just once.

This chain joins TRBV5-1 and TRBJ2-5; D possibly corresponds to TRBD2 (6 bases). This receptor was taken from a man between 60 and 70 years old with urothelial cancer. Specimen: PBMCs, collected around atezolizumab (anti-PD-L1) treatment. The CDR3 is CASSPYGNGGQPQETQYF. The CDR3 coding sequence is TGCGCCAGCAGCCCCTACGGGAACGGGGGTCAGCCGCAAGAGACCCAGTACTTC.